A single sample gave rise to the 20 T cell receptor beta chains below, sequenced in a study of technical replicates of blood from four donors. Sequencing used immunoSEQ multiplex PCR; TCRdb keeps in-frame clones, though not all of them. The sample holds fewer than 70,000 clones; 94% are singletons and the top ten take 0.2% to 0.25%. The sample consisted of T cells isolated from PBMCs. These receptors all come from a human donor in good health.

This chain joins TRBV5-1 and TRBJ2-5; TRBD1 is a possible D gene (6 bases). Germline V CDR1 and CDR2: SGHRS, YFSETQ. V shed 1 base and J shed 5 bases, with 12 bases lying between them. There are 14 residues in the CDR3. CDR3 nucleotides: TGCGCCAGCAGCTTGCTCAGGGGATGGGAGACCCAGTACTTC. Translating it yields CASSLLRGWETQYF.

J is TRBJ1-2 and V is TRBV7-9, with 9 bases matching TRBD1. Germline V gene data show CDR1 as SEHNR and CDR2 as FQNEAQ (reference sequence). This CDR3 is 14 amino acids long. After removal of 5 bases from V and 5 bases from J, the junction contained 6 bases not matched to a gene. The CDR3 nucleotides read TGTGCCAGCAGCCTGCGACAGGGGGTATATGGCTACACCTTC. Translation gives CASSLRQGVYGYTF. The full variable domain, rest sourced from reference TRBV7-9 and TRBJ1-2, is DTGVSQNPRHKITKRGQNVTFRCDPISEHNRLYWYRQTLGQGPEFLTYFQNEAQLEKSRLLSDRFSAERPKGSFSTLEIQRTEQGDSAMYLCASSLRQGVYGYTFGSGTRLTVV.

This sequence joins TRBV28 and TRBJ1-4; no firm D call. The CDR3 extends over 16 amino acids. V lost 4 bases to trimming and J lost 5 bases, with 17 bases between them. CDR1 is MDHEN and CDR2 is SYDVKM in the germline V gene. The CDR3 loop reads CASSSPNSGMNEKLFF. The DNA for the CDR3 is TGTGCCAGCAGTTCCCCCAATTCGGGAATGAATGAAAAACTGTTTTTT. Complete variable domain (other parts from reference TRBV28 and TRBJ1-4): DVKVTQSSRYLVKRTGEKVFLECVQDMDHENMFWYRQDPGLGLRLIYFSYDVKMKEKGDIPEGYSVSREKKERFSLILESASTNQTSMYLCASSSPNSGMNEKLFFGSGTQLSVL.

The J gene is TRBJ1-6, the V gene TRBV5-1; D might be TRBD1 (6 bases). From germline, CDR1 is SGHRS and CDR2 YFSETQ. CDR3 length: 15 residues. V shed 1 base and J shed 3 bases, with 8 bases lying between them. The chain's CDR3 is CASSLTGNYNSPLHF. The CDR3, as DNA: TGCGCCAGCAGCTTGACAGGGAACTATAATTCACCCCTCCACTTT.

In DNA form, the CDR3 reads TGTGCCAGCAGCGAGACAGGGAATGGGCAGCCCCAGCATTTT. It encodes CASSETGNGQPQHF. V is TRBV9 and J is TRBJ1-5, with 7 bases that match TRBD1. J was trimmed by 7 bases and V by 3 bases; bases with no gene match: 7. The germline V gene encodes CDR1 SGDLS and CDR2 YYNGEE. This CDR3 contains 14 residues. Complete variable domain (other parts from reference TRBV9 and TRBJ1-5): DSGVTQTPKHLITATGQRVTLRCSPRSGDLSVYWYQQSLDQGLQFLIQYYNGEERAKGNILERFSAQQFPDLHSELNLSSLELGDSALYFCASSETGNGQPQHFGDGTRLSIL.

The J gene is TRBJ2-3, the V gene TRBV7-9; tentatively, D is TRBD1 (6 bases). The CDR3 totals 17 residues. CDR1 is SEHNR and CDR2 is FQNEAQ in the germline V gene (reference sequence). Trimming removed 5 bases from V and 0 bases from J, with 18 bases in between. DNA of the CDR3: TGTGCCAGCAGCCCACTCACTAGGGGGATTAGCACAGATACGCAGTATTTT. Amino acid sequence: CASSPLTRGISTDTQYF.

The V call is TRBV18, the J call TRBJ1-2, with D tentatively TRBD1 (5 bases). This CDR3 has 15 amino acids. CDR1 and CDR2 from the germline V gene are KGHSH and LQKENI. Trimming removed 6 bases at V and 1 base at J, with 15 bases between. The CDR3, as DNA: TGTGCCAGCTCTCAACTTCAGGGTTATAACTATGGCTACACCTTC. This codes for CASSQLQGYNYGYTF. Full variable domain (remainder filled in from reference TRBV18 and TRBJ1-2): NAGVMQNPRHLVRRRGQEARLRCSPMKGHSHVYWYRQLPEEGLKFMVYLQKENIIDESGMPKERFSAEFPKEGPSILRIQQVVRGDSAAYFCASSQLQGYNYGYTFGSGTRLTVV.

This rearrangement joins TRBV11-3 to TRBJ1-1; a possible D gene is TRBD1 (6 bases). From germline, CDR1 is SGHNT and CDR2 YENEEA. The CDR3 has 14 residues. The V gene lost 5 bases and the J gene lost 4 bases, with 14 bases spanning the gap. In DNA form, the CDR3 reads TGTGCCAGCAGCGAATACAGGGTAAGCACTGAAGCTTTCTTT. As protein: CASSEYRVSTEAFF.

This clone was seen once. The chain is built from TRBV5-1 and TRBJ2-3; D call uncertain. This CDR3 has 14 amino acids. V was cut by 1 base and J by 2 bases, with 8 bases left in between. The germline V gene encodes CDR1 SGHRS and CDR2 YFSETQ. The CDR3 nucleotides are TGCGCCAGCAGCTTGTGGCAGATCACAGATACGCAGTATTTT. As protein: CASSLWQITDTQYF.

This clone was observed a single time. The CDR3 is CSVVGQGIDTQYF. The CDR3 nucleotides are TGCAGCGTTGTGGGACAGGGGATAGATACGCAGTATTTT. The V gene is TRBV29-1, the J gene TRBJ2-3, with 10 positions matching TRBD1. The CDR3 has 13 residues. Per the germline V gene, CDR1 is SQVTM and CDR2 is ANQGSEA. The junction had 3 bases not matched to a gene; V was cut back by 4 bases and J by 5 bases.

The genes are TRBV18 and TRBJ2-3; 7 positions match TRBD2. The CDR3 spans 15 residues. In germline, CDR1 is KGHSH, CDR2 LQKENI. V shed 2 bases and J 1 base; nucleotides not matched to a gene: 3. The DNA of the CDR3 is TGTGCCAGCTCACCAAAGAGCGGGGGCACAGATACGCAGTATTTT. It is translated as CASSPKSGGTDTQYF.

The genes are TRBV6-6 and TRBJ1-5; possibly TRBD1 for D (6 bases). CDR1 is MNHNY and CDR2 is SVGAGI in the germline V gene (reference sequence). This CDR3 has 14 residues. Trimming took 6 bases from V and 4 from J, leaving 13 bases between them. CDR3 protein: CASSPVGANQPQHF. DNA of the CDR3: TGTGCCAGCAGCCCTGTGGGGGCAAATCAGCCCCAGCATTTT.

The genes are TRBV11-1 and TRBJ2-7; 8 bases align to TRBD1. Germline V gene sequence: CDR1 SGHAT, CDR2 FQDESV (reference sequence). This CDR3 has 12 amino acids. V lost 5 bases and J lost 6; bases outside the gene matches: 3. The CDR3 coding sequence is TGTGCCAGCAGCCTCGGACAGGGCGAGCAGTACTTC. Protein: CASSLGQGEQYF.

This clone was seen once. The V call is TRBV11-2, the J call TRBJ2-7, with D maybe TRBD1 (6 bases). Per the germline V gene, CDR1 is SGHAT and CDR2 is FQNNGV. V gave up 5 bases and J gave up 2 bases, with 10 bases separating them. This CDR3 has 13 amino acids. The CDR3 spells CASSQGQAYEQYF. The CDR3 DNA reads TGTGCCAGCAGCCAGGGACAAGCCTACGAGCAGTACTTC.

This rearrangement joins TRBV11-2 to TRBJ2-1; D is undetermined. Trimming stripped 1 base from V and 5 bases from J, with 9 bases between. CDR1 and CDR2 (germline): SGHAT, FQNNGV. This CDR3 contains 14 residues. The CDR3 DNA sequence: TGTGCCAGCAGCTTAGCTTTCCAGAACAATGAGCAGTTCTTC. This sequence encodes CASSLAFQNNEQFF.

The CDR3: CASSTLREQFF. The CDR3, as DNA: TGTGCCAGCAGTACTTTACGGGAGCAGTTCTTC. The chain uses TRBV28 and TRBJ2-1; D is unresolved. CDR1 and CDR2 from the germline V gene are MDHEN and SYDVKM. V gave up 5 bases and J gave up 10 bases, with 9 bases separating them. The CDR3 extends over 11 amino acids.

The chain combines TRBV9 with TRBJ2-4; D might be TRBD2 (6 bases). The V gene lost 3 bases and the J gene lost 8 bases, with 21 bases spanning the gap. CDR1 and CDR2 from the germline V gene are SGDLS and YYNGEE. The CDR3 covers 16 residues. The CDR3 region has the DNA TGTGCCAGCAGCGGAACGACGGGAGCTTTCGAGGACATTCAGTACTTC. Protein: CASSGTTGAFEDIQYF. Complete variable domain (other parts from reference TRBV9 and TRBJ2-4): DSGVTQTPKHLITATGQRVTLRCSPRSGDLSVYWYQQSLDQGLQFLIQYYNGEERAKGNILERFSAQQFPDLHSELNLSSLELGDSALYFCASSGTTGAFEDIQYFGAGTRLSVL.

The chain employs TRBV9 and TRBJ2-3; TRBD2 agrees at 9 bases. The germline gives CDR1 SGDLS, CDR2 YYNGEE. With V trimmed by 3 bases and J by 5 bases, 10 bases remained unmatched. The CDR3 contains 16 residues. CDR3 nucleotides: TGTGCCAGCAGCGGAGATAGCGGGGGTGGGGGAGATACGCAGTATTTT. This encodes CASSGDSGGGGDTQYF.

CDR3 bases: TGTGCCAGCAGCTTGCGGGGGGGCCTGAACTACGAGCAGTACTTC. Its translation is CASSLRGGLNYEQYF. The genes are TRBV5-4 and TRBJ2-7; TRBD2 matches 8 bases. Losses at the gene ends were 1 base for V and 3 bases for J; bases not matched to a gene: 6. The germline V gene has CDR1 SGHNT and CDR2 YYREEE (reference sequence). This CDR3 is built from 15 residues.

The chain employs TRBV14 and TRBJ2-7; D uncertain. Between the trimmed V and J ends, which lost 1 base and 3 bases, there was a span of 16 bases. Germline V gives CDR1 SGHDN, CDR2 FVKESK. The CDR3 is made up of 16 amino acids. Written as DNA, the CDR3 is TGTGCCAGCAGCCAAGGTAACCTAGTCCCCGACTACGAGCAGTACTTC. Translating gives CASSQGNLVPDYEQYF.